The clone carrying this TCR beta chain was seen once. These data belong to a study of shared clonotypes between healthy human individuals. Profiling relied on immunoSEQ multiplex PCR, and the TCRdb table lists in-frame clones only, not all of them. The sample includes over a million clones, 95% to 97% of them seen just once. The CDR3 spans 16 residues. Trimming cost V 6 bases and J 1 base; bases outside gene matches: 7. Germline values: CDR1 LNHDA, CDR2 SQIVND (reference sequence). The specimen was naive CD4+ T cells sorted from blood. Specified subset: CD45RA+ positively selected. V gene TRBV19 combines with J gene TRBJ2-2, with 8 bases that match TRBD1. This clonotype was sampled from a man in his thirties or forties in good health. This chain's CDR3 is CASRMGTGLNTGELFF. Written as DNA, the CDR3 is TGTGCCAGTAGGATGGGGACAGGTCTGAACACCGGGGAGCTGTTTTTT.